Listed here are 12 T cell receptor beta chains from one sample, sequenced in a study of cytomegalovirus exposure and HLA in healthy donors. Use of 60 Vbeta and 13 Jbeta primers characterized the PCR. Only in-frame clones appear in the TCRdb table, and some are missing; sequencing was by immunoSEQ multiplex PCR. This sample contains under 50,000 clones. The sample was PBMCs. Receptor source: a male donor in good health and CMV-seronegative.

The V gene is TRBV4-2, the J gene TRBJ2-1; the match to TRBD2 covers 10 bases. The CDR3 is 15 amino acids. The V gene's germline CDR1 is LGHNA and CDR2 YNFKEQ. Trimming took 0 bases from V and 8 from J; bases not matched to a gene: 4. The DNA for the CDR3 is TGTGCCAGCAGCCAAGAAATAGCGGGGGGCGATGAGCAGTTCTTC. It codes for CASSQEIAGGDEQFF.

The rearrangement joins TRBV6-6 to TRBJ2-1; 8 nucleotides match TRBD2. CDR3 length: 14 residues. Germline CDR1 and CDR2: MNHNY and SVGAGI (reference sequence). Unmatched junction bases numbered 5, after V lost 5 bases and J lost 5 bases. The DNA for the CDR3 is TGTGCCAGCAGTCGGACTAGCCCGAACAATGAGCAGTTCTTC. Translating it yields CASSRTSPNNEQFF.

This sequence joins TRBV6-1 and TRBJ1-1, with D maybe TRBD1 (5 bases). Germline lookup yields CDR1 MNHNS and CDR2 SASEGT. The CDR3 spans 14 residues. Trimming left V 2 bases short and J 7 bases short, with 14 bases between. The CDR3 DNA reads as TGTGCCAGCAGTGAAAGGGGTGGGGCTGATGAAGCTTTCTTT. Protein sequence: CASSERGGADEAFF.

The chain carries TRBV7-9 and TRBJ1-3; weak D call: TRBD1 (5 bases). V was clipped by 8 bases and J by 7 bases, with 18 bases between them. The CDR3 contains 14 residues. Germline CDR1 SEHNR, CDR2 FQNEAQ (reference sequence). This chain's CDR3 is CASGARREGNTIYF. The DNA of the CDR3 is TGTGCCAGCGGGGCGCGCAGGGAGGGGAACACCATATATTTT.

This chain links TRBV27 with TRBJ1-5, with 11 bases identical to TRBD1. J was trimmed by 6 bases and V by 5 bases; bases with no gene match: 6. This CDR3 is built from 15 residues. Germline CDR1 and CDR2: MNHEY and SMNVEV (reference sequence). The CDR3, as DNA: TGTGCCAGCAGTCCTCAGGGACAGGGGGGTCAGCCCCAGCATTTT. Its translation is CASSPQGQGGQPQHF.

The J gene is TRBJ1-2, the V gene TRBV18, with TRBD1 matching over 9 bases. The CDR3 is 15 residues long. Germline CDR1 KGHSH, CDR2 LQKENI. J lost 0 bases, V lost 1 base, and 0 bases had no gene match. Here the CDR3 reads CASSPRQGANYGYTF. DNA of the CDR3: TGTGCCAGCTCACCACGACAGGGGGCTAACTATGGCTACACCTTC.

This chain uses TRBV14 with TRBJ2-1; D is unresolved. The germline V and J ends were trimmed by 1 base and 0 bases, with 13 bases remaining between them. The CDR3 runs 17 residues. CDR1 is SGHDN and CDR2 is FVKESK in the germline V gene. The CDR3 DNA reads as TGTGCCAGCAGCCAAGGGGCCATGAGAAGCTCCTACAATGAGCAGTTCTTC. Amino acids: CASSQGAMRSSYNEQFF.

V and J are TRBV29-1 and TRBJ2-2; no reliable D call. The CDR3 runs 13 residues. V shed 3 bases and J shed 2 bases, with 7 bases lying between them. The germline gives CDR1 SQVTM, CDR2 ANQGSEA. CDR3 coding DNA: TGCAGCGTTGACCTTTTTAACACCGGGGAGCTGTTTTTT. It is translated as CSVDLFNTGELFF.

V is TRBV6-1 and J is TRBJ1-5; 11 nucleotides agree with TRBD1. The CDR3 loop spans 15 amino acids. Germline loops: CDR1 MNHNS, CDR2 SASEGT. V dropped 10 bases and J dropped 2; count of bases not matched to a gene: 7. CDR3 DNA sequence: TGTGCCACTTTTGGGGGACAGGGGGGCAATCAGCCCCAGCATTTT. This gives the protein CATFGGQGGNQPQHF.

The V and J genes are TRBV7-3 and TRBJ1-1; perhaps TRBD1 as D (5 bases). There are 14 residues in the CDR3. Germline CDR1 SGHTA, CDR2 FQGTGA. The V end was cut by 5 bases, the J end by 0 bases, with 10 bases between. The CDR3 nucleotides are TGTGCCAGCAGCATAGACAGCTTGAACACTGAAGCTTTCTTT. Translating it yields CASSIDSLNTEAFF.

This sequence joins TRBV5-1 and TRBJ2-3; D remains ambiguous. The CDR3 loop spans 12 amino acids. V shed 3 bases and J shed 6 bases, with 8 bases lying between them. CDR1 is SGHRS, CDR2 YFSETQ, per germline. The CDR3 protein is CASSYGGDTQYF. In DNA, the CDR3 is TGCGCCAGCAGCTACGGTGGTGATACGCAGTATTTT.

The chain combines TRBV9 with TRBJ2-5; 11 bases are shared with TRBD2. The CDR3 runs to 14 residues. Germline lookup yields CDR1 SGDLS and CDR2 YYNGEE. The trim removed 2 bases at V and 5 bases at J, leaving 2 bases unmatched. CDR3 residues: CASSVGLAGETQYF. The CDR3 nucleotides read TGTGCCAGCAGCGTTGGACTAGCGGGTGAGACCCAGTACTTC.